This TCR beta chain was documented in a study of vaccination effects on CD4 cells after COVID-19. Whole-study findings and limits: Among infection- and vaccine-induced clones, marked clonal contraction occurred late after vaccination.

In the ViraFEST assay, antigen-specific CD4+ clonotypes were identified by expansion after peptide-pool stimulation. With more than 9 days of culture completed, CD4+ T cells were isolated. Each vaccine recipient was nucleocapsid antibody negative and had no prior SARS-CoV-2 infection. Wells each received over 1.5 million PBMC, cultured with around 9.3 IU/ml IL-2 and 10 ug/ml peptides. Both day 3 and day 7 saw half the medium replaced with IL-2 medium. About this clone: Its target is not known.

The CDR3 is made up of 14 amino acids. V trimming: 8 bases; J trimming: 7 bases; junction bases outside the gene matches: 8. Germline V lookup: CDR1 SNHLY, CDR2 FYNNEI. Generated by immunoSEQ multiplex PCR, the TCRdb table keeps only in-frame clones and is missing some. This sample has fewer than 25,000 clones, with 70% to 80% found just once. The sample was CD4+ T cells from PBMCs cultured with HCoV-OC43 spike peptides, taken before COVID-19 vaccination. Specified subset: HCoV-OC43 spike overlapping peptide pool stimulation. This TCR was sampled from a human donor who received a COVID-19 vaccine. The chain recombines TRBV2 with TRBJ1-5; 10 nucleotides line up with TRBD1. In DNA, the CDR3 is TGTGCCAGCGCCAGACAGGGGGCTATGCAGCCCCAGCATTTT. This encodes CASARQGAMQPQHF.